The clone carrying this TCR beta chain has a count of ten or more. The second PCR ran roughly 6 to 11 cycles with a sample-barcoded 5' primer and J-beta primers. TCRdb independently ran MiXCR on the 5' RACE reads; one entry per CDR3 protein. Among 1.5 million to 2 million distinct CDR3 sequences listed, around 36% were seen once. The data originate from a study of blood T cells in healthy people across ages. Each donor gave approximately 9.1 milliliters of peripheral blood. Sequencing was performed on blood. This TCR was recovered from a woman aged 25 to 39 in good health.

The CDR3 here is CASSPGETYEQYF. The CDR3 region has the DNA TGTGCCAGCAGCCCTGGGGAGACCTACGAGCAGTACTTC. This sequence joins TRBV7-6 and TRBJ2-7; D perhaps matches TRBD2 (5 bases). This CDR3 comprises 13 residues. V lost 5 bases and J lost 2, with 10 bases in between. CDR1 and CDR2 from the germline V gene are SGHVS and FNYEAQ.